This note documents a single TCR beta chain sequence. The length of the CDR3 is 16 residues. The germline gives CDR1 MNHEY, CDR2 SVGAGI. Trimming took 4 bases from V and 2 from J, leaving 12 bases between them. This entry is derived from a study of control samples from healthy donors and cancer patients. Clones were read by immunoSEQ multiplex PCR, and TCRdb kept only the in-frame ones, dropping some. In the table there are about 92,000 clones, more than 75% of which are singletons. The TCR sequence derives from a woman aged 55-69 years in good health. The chain couples TRBV6-5 to TRBJ1-6; TRBD1 might be the D (6 bases). Sample: blood. The CDR3 spells CASSSGGLPYNSPLHF. The CDR3 DNA is TGTGCCAGCAGTTCGGGGGGCCTACCCTATAATTCACCCCTCCACTTT.